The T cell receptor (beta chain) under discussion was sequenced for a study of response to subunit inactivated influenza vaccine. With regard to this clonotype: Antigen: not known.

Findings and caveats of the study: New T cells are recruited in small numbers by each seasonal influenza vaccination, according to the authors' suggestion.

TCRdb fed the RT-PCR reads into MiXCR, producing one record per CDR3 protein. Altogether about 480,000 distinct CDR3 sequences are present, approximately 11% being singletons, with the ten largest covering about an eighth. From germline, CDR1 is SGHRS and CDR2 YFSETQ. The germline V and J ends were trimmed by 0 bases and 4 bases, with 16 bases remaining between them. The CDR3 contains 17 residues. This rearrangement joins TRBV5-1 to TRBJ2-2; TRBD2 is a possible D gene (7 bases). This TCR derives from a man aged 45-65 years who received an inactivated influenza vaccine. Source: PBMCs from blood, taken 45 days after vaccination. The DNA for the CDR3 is TGCGCCAGCAGCTTGGCCACGGGGGGCGCGGGCACCGGGGAGCTGTTTTTT. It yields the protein CASSLATGGAGTGELFF.